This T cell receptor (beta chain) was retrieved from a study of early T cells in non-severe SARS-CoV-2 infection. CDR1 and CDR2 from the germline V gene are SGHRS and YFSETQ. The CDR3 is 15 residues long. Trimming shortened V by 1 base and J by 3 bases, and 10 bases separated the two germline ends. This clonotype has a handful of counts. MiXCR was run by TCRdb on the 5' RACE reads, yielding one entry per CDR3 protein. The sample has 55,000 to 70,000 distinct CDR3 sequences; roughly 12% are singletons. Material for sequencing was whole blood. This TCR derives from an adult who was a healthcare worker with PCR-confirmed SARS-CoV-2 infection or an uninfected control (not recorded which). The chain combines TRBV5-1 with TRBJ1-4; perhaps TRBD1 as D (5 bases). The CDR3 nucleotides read TGCGCCAGCAGCTTGAATGCAGGGTCTAATGAAAAACTGTTTTTT. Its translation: CASSLNAGSNEKLFF.